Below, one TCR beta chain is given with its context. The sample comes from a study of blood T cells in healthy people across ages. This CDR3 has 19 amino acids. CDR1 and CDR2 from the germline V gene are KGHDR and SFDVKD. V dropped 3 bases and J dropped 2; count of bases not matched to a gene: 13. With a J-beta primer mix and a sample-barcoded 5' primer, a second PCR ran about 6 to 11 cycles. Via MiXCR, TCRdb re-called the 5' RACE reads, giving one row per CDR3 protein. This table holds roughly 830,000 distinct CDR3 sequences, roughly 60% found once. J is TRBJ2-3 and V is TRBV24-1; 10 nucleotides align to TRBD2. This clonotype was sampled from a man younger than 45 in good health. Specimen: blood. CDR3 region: CATSDPIKSTSGFTDTQYF. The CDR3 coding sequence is TGTGCCACCAGTGATCCAATCAAATCGACTAGCGGGTTCACAGATACGCAGTATTTT.